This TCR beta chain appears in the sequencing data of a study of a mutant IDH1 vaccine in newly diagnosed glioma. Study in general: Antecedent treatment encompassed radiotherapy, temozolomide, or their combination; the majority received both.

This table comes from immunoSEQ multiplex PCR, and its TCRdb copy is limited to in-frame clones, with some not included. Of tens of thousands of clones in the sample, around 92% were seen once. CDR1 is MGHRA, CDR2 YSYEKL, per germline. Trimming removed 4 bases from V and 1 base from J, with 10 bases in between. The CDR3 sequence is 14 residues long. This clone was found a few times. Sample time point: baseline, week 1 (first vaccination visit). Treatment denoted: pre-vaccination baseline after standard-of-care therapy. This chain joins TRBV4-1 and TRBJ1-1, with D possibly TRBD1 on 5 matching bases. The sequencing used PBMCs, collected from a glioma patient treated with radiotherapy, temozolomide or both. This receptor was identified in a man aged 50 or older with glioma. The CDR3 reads CASSLIDRNTEAFF. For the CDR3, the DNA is TGCGCCAGCAGCCTCATAGACAGGAACACTGAAGCTTTCTTT.